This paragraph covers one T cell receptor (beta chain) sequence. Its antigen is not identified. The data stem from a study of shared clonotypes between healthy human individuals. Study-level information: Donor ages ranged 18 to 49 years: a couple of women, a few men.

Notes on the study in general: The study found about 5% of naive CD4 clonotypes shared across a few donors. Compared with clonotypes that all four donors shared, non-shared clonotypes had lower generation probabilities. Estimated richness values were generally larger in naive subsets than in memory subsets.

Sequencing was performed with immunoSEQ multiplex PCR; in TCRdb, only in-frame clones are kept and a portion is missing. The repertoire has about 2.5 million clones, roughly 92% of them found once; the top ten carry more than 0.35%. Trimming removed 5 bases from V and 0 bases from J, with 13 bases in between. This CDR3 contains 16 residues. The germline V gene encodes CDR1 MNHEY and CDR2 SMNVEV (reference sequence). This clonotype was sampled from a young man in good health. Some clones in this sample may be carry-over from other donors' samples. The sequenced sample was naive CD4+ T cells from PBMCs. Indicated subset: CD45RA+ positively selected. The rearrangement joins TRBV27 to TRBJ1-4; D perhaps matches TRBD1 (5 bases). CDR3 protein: CASSPRQSTTNEKLFF. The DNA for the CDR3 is TGTGCCAGCAGTCCCCGACAGTCAACAACTAATGAAAAACTGTTTTTT.